The clone carrying this T cell receptor (beta chain) came up a few times. Its antigen is unknown. Combining a sample-barcoded 5' primer with a J-beta primer mix, a second PCR ran for roughly 7 to 12 cycles. TCRdb reanalysed the 5' RACE reads using MiXCR and keeps one entry per CDR3 protein. The sample yields around 710,000 distinct CDR3 sequences, 35% to 45% seen once. In each sample, at least 7 million PBMCs were isolated. Deletions cut 5 bases from V and 7 bases from J, with 15 bases between. The CDR3 spans 14 residues. This sample is part of a study of blood T cells in healthy people across ages. Study observations and caveats: Significant beta diversity loss was already apparent by age approximately 36, declining roughly linearly.

The chain couples TRBV12-3 or TRBV12-4 to TRBJ2-1; D possibly corresponds to TRBD2 (6 bases). The sequencing sample was made of blood. The sequence came from a woman aged 55-70 years in good health. For the CDR3, the DNA is TGTGCCAGCAGTCCCACGGGACTGGGAAATGAGCAGTTCTTC. Protein product: CASSPTGLGNEQFF.